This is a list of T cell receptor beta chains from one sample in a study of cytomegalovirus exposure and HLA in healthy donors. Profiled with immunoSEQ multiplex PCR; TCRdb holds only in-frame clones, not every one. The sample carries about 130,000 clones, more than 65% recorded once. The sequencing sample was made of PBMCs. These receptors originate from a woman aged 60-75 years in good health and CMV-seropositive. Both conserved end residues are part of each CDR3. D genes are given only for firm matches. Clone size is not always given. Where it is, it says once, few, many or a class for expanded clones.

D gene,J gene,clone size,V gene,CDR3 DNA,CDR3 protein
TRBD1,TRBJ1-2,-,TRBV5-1,TGCGCCAGCAGCTCAACCGGGACAGAGTCCCAAAGTTATGGCTACACCTTC,CASSSTGTESQSYGYTF
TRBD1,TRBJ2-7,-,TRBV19,TGTGCCAGTAGTATCTACACGACAGGGGAGCGGGCCCCCTACGAGCAGTACTTC,CASSIYTTGERAPYEQYF
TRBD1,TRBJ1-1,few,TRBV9,TGTGCCAGCAGCGTAGTGACAGGGGGGACTGAAGCTTTCTTT,CASSVVTGGTEAFF
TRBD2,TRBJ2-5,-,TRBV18,TGTGCCAGCTCACCCCTCCTGAGCGGGGTGGGCGAGACCCAGTACTTC,CASSPLLSGVGETQYF
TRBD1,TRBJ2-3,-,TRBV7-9,TGTGCCAGCAGCTTAGCGAGCGGGACAGGGGGCACAGATACGCAGTATTTT,CASSLASGTGGTDTQYF
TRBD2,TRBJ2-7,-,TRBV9,TGTGCCAGCAGCGTAGTAGGGGAAACTAGCGGGTCCTACGAGCAGTACTTC,CASSVVGETSGSYEQYF
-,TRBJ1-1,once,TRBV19,TGTGCCAGTAGTGTTACAGGGACCACTGAAGCTTTCTTT,CASSVTGTTEAFF
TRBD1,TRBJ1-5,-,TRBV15,TGTGCCACCAGCAGGGCGGACAGGGGTGGCAATCAGCCCCAGCATTTT,CATSRADRGGNQPQHF
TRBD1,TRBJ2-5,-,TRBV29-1,TGCAGCGCGGACAGGGGAGAAGAGACCCAGTACTTC,CSADRGEETQYF
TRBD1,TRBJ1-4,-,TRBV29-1,TGCAGCGTTCACGACAGGGGAGGTTCTAATGAAAAACTGTTTTTT,CSVHDRGGSNEKLFF
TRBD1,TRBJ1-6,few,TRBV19,TGTGCCAGTAGCGCACAGGGGGTGAATAATTCACCCCTCCACTTT,CASSAQGVNNSPLHF
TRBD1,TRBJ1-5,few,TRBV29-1,TGCAGCGTTGAAGGCGTCGGAGGGGGCGGCCAGCCCCAGCATTTT,CSVEGVGGGGQPQHF
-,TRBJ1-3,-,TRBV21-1,TGTGCCAGCAGCAAAGGTGAGGACAGGGGACAATCTGGAAACACCATATATTTT,CASSKGEDRGQSGNTIYF
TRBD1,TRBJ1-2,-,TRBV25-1,TGTGCCAGCAGTGAATTTGGACAGGGGCGGCTTGGCTACACCTTC,CASSEFGQGRLGYTF
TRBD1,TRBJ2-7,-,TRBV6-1,TGTGCCAGCAGCGGACAGGAGGCAACCTACGAGCAGTACTTC,CASSGQEATYEQYF
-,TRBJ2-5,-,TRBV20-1,TGCAGTGCTAGAGACCCGGAGACCCAGTACTTC,CSARDPETQYF
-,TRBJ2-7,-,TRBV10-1,TGCGCCAGCCAGGTTGGGTACGAGCAGTACTTC,CASQVGYEQYF
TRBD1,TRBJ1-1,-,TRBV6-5,TGTGCCAGCACCTTGGGACAGGAAGCTTTCTTT,CASTLGQEAFF
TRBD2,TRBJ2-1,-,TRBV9,TGTGCCAGCAGCGTAGCTGAGGGCGGGGGGCACTACAATGAGCAGTTCTTC,CASSVAEGGGHYNEQFF
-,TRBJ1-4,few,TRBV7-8,TGTGCCAGCAGCTTAGCGACAGTTGAAAAACTGTTTTTT,CASSLATVEKLFF
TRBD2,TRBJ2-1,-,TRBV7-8,TGTGCCAGCAGCCCGGGACTAGCGGCCTACAATGAGCAGTTCTTC,CASSPGLAAYNEQFF
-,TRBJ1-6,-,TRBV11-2,TGTGCCAGCAGCTTAGATTTTGCCGACAGCTCCTATAATTCACCCCTCCACTTT,CASSLDFADSSYNSPLHF
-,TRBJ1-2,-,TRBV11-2,TGTGCCAGCAGCCACCTCCAGGGAGGCTATGGCTACACCTTC,CASSHLQGGYGYTF
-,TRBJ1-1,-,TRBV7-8,TGTGCCAGCCGACAATTCGGCACTGAAGCTTTCTTT,CASRQFGTEAFF
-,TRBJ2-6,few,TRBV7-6,TGTGCCAGCAGACCCTACGCCGCGACAGATTCTGGGGCCAACGTCCTGACTTTC,CASRPYAATDSGANVLTF
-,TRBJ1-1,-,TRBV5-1,TGCGCCAGCAGCCCCCCGACAGGTGGAAACACTGAAGCTTTCTTT,CASSPPTGGNTEAFF
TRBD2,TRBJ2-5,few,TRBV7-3,TGTGCCAGCAGCCCGCCCGGGACTAGCGGGGGCGCCTCCTTAGAGACCCAGTACTTC,CASSPPGTSGGASLETQYF
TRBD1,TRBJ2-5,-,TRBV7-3,TGTGCCAGCAGCTCGACAGGGGACCAAGAGACCCAGTACTTC,CASSSTGDQETQYF
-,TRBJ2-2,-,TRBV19,TGTGCCAGTAGTTTCTATAGTACCGGGGAGCTGTTTTTT,CASSFYSTGELFF
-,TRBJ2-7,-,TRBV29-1,TGCAGCGTCGGGATTGCATACGAGCAGTACTTC,CSVGIAYEQYF
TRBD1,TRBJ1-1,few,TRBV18,TGTGCCAGCTCACCAGTACGGCCAGGGGGCATTGGCACTGAAGCTTTCTTT,CASSPVRPGGIGTEAFF
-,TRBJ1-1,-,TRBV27,TGTGCCAGCAGTTTATCGGGGCACAGGGTCGCCACTGAAGCTTTCTTT,CASSLSGHRVATEAFF
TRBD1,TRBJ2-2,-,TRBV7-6,TGTGCCAGCAGGACCACCCCGGGACAGGGGGAGCTGTTTTTT,CASRTTPGQGELFF